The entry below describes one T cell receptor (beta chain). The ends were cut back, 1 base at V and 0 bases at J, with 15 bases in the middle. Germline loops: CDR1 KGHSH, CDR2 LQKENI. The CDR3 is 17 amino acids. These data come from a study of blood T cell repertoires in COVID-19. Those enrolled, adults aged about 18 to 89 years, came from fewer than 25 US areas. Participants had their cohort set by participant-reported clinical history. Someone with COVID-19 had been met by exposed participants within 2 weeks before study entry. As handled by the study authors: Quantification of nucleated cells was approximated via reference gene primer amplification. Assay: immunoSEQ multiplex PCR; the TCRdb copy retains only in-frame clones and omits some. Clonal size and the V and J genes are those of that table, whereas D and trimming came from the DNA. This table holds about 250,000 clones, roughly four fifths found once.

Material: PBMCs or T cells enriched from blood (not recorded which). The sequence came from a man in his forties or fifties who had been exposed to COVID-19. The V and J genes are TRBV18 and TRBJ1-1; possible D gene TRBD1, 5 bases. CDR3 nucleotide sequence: TGTGCCAGCTCACCACTTGGGGGAGGGCCCCTGAACACTGAAGCTTTCTTT. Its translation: CASSPLGGGPLNTEAFF.